This TCR beta chain was recovered during a study of glioma-infiltrating T cells. This CDR3 spans 16 amino acids. Germline CDR1 MNHEY, CDR2 SMNVEV (reference sequence). Trimming shortened V by 3 bases and J by 2 bases, and 14 bases separated the two germline ends. General observations from the study: Above-expected tissue-blood divergence occurred in all gliomas, most in low-grade ones.

TCR alpha and beta CDR3 regions were amplified from RNA using iRepertoire nested multiplex PCR. In TCRdb, the multiplex PCR reads were re-called with MiXCR into one record per CDR3 protein. This table holds 300,000 to 450,000 distinct CDR3 sequences, around 45% found once. This clonotype appeared many times. Its antigen remains unknown. This rearrangement joins TRBV27 to TRBJ1-5; D gene ambiguous. The TCR originated in a human donor with low-grade glioma or glioblastoma, undergoing nonglioma brain surgery, or in good health (not recorded which). Sequenced: glioma tissue, nonneoplastic brain tissue, or PBMCs (not recorded which). The CDR3 reads CASSFRFGVGNQPQHF. In nucleotides, the CDR3 is TGTGCCAGCAGTTTCAGGTTCGGGGTAGGCAATCAGCCCCAGCATTTT.